This is a list of T cell receptor beta chains from one sample in a study of T cell responses to AZD1222 COVID-19 vaccine. Sequencing was performed with immunoSEQ multiplex PCR; in TCRdb, only in-frame clones are kept and a portion is missing. The repertoire includes 40,000 to 60,000 clones, about 90% of them detected once, and roughly 1.1% sits in the top ten. This material consisted of peripheral blood, taken 28 days after the second AZD1222 dose. The source is an adult who received the AZD1222 COVID-19 vaccine. Both conserved end residues are trimmed from each CDR3.

V: TRBV6-2/TRBV6-3; J: TRBJ2-1; CDR3: ASSYGRASYNEQF
V: TRBV3-1/TRBV3-2; J: TRBJ2-3; CDR3: ASSQGRAFTQY
V: TRBV4-1; J: TRBJ2-3; CDR3: ASSQGSDTQY
V: TRBV4-2; J: TRBJ1-5; CDR3: ASSQDTVNQPQH
V: TRBV5-1; J: TRBJ2-7; CDR3: ASSWAGAGAGEQY
V: TRBV11-2; J: TRBJ2-7; CDR3: ASSPWSGTAYEQY
V: TRBV5-1; J: TRBJ2-7; CDR3: ASSLAPGQPYEQY
V: TRBV7-2; J: TRBJ2-1; CDR3: ASSPTNYNEQF
V: TRBV27; J: TRBJ1-6; CDR3: ARQGNNSPLH
V: TRBV15; J: TRBJ1-1; CDR3: ATSRDPNPGAF
V: TRBV5-1; J: TRBJ1-2; CDR3: ASSLGQDYGYT
V: TRBV4-3; J: TRBJ1-3; CDR3: ASSQIGSPSGNTIY
V: TRBV5-1; J: TRBJ1-1; CDR3: ASSTDRGRTEAF
V: TRBV7-2; J: TRBJ2-3; CDR3: ASSPDRGRDTQY
V: TRBV6-2/TRBV6-3; J: TRBJ2-1; CDR3: ASSIGGSGSWGGSYNEQF
V: TRBV5-1; J: TRBJ2-6; CDR3: ASSPPGQLSGANVLT
V: TRBV15; J: TRBJ2-7; CDR3: ATSRDPGGGYEQY
V: TRBV5-1; J: TRBJ1-6; CDR3: ASSLRMQGSYNSPLH
V: TRBV2; J: TRBJ2-6; CDR3: ASSRDRSGANVLT
V: TRBV9; J: TRBJ1-2; CDR3: ASSSTPRDNYGYT
V: TRBV19; J: TRBJ1-2; CDR3: ASSISSTGGPDGYT
V: TRBV5-6; J: TRBJ2-7; CDR3: ASSLGTGEAYEQY
V: TRBV19; J: TRBJ1-2; CDR3: ASSRTANYGYT
V: TRBV12-5; J: TRBJ1-6; CDR3: ASGLGTGNSPLH
V: TRBV5-5; J: TRBJ2-2; CDR3: ASRKGLQEGELF
V: TRBV4-3; J: TRBJ2-7; CDR3: ASSQENSGIYEQY